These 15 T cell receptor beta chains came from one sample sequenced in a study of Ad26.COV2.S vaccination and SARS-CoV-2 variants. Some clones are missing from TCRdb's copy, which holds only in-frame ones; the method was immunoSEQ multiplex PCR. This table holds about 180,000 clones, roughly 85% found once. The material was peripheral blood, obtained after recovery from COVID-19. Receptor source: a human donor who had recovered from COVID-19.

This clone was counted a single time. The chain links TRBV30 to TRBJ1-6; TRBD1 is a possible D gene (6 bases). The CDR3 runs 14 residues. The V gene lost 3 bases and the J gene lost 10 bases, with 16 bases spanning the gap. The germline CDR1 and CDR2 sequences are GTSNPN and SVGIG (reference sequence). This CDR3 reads CAWSLGTRRSPLHF. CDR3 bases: TGTGCCTGGAGCCTTGGGACACGGAGGTCACCCCTCCACTTT.

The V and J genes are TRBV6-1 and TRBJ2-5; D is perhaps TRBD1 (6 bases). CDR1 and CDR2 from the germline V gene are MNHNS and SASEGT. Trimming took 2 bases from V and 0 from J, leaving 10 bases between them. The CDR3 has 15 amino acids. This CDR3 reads CASSEYYRDQETQYF. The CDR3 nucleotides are TGTGCCAGCAGTGAATACTACAGGGACCAAGAGACCCAGTACTTC.

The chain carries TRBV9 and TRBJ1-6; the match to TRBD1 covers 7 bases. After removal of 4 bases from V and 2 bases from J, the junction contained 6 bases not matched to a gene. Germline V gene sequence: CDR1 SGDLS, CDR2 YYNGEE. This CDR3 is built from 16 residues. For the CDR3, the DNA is TGTGCCAGCAGCCCTTCGGGACAGCCCTATAATTCACCCCTCCACTTT. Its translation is CASSPSGQPYNSPLHF.

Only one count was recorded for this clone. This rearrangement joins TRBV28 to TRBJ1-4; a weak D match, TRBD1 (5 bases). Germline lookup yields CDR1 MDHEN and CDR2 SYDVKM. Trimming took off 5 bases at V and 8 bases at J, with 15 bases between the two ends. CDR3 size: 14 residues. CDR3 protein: CASSPDGTVEKLFF. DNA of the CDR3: TGTGCCAGCAGTCCTGATGGGACGGTGGAAAAACTGTTTTTT. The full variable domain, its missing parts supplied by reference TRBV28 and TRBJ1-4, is DVKVTQSSRYLVKRTGEKVFLECVQDMDHENMFWYRQDPGLGLRLIYFSYDVKMKEKGDIPEGYSVSREKKERFSLILESASTNQTSMYLCASSPDGTVEKLFFGSGTQLSVL.

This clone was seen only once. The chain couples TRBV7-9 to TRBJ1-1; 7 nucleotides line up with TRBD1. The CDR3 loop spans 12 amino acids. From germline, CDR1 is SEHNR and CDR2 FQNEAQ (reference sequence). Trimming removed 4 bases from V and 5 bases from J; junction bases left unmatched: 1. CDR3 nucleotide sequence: TGTGCCAGCAGCTACAGGGGAACTGAAGCTTTCTTT. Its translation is CASSYRGTEAFF.

The CDR3 coding sequence is TGTGCCAGTAGTTATCAGGGGGCCAACCAGCCCCAGCATTTT. As protein: CASSYQGANQPQHF. The V gene is TRBV19, the J gene TRBJ1-5; 8 bases map to TRBD1. Germline V gene data show CDR1 as LNHDA and CDR2 as SQIVND (reference sequence). V shed 5 bases, J shed 7 bases, and the junction held 7 bases outside the gene matches. The CDR3 consists of 14 residues.

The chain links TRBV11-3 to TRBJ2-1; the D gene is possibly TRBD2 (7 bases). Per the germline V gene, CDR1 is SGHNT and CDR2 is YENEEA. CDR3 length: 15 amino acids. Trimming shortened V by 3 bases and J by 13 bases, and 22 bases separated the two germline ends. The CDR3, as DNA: TGTGCCAGCAGCTTGGGGGGCCCGAGCGGGACCCCCCAGTTCTTC. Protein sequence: CASSLGGPSGTPQFF. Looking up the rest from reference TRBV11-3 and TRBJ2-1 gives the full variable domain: EAGVVQSPRYKIIEKKQPVAFWCNPISGHNTLYWYLQNLGQGPELLIRYENEEAVDDSQLPKDRFSAERLKGVDSTLKIQPAELGDSAVYLCASSLGGPSGTPQFFGPGTRLTVL.

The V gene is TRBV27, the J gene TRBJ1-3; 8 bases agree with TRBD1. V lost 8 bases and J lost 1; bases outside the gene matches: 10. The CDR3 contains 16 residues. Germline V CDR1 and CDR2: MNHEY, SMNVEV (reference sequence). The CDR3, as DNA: TGTGCCAGCGGACGGACAGGGAGGGGTTCTGGAAACACCATATATTTT. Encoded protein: CASGRTGRGSGNTIYF.

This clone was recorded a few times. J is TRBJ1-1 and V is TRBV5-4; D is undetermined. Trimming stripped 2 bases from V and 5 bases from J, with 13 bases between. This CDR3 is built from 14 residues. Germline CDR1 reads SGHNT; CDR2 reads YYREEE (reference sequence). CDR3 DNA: TGTGCCAGCAGCTTCCCGGGCCCGAGGACTGAAGCTTTCTTT. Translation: CASSFPGPRTEAFF.

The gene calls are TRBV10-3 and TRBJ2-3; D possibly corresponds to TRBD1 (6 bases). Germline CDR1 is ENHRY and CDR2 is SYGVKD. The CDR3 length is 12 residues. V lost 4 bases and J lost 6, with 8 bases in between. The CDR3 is CAISAQGDTQYF. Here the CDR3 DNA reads TGTGCCATCAGTGCCCAGGGGGATACGCAGTATTTT.

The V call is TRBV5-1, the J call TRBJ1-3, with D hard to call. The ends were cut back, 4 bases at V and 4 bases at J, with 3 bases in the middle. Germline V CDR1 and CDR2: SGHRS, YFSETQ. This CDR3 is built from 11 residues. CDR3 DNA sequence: TGCGCCAGCAGCCCCGGAAACACCATATATTTT. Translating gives CASSPGNTIYF.

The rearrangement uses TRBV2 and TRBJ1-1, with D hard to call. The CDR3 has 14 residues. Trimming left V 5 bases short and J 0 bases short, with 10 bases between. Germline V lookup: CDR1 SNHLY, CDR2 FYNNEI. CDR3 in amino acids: CASSSLGMNTEAFF. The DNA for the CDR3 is TGTGCCAGCAGTTCCCTAGGAATGAACACTGAAGCTTTCTTT.

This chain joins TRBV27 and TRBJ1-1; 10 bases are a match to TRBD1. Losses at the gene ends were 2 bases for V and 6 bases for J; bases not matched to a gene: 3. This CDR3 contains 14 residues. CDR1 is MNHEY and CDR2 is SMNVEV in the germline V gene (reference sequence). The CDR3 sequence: CASSLGTGEAEAFF. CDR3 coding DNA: TGTGCCAGCAGTTTAGGGACAGGGGAGGCTGAAGCTTTCTTT.

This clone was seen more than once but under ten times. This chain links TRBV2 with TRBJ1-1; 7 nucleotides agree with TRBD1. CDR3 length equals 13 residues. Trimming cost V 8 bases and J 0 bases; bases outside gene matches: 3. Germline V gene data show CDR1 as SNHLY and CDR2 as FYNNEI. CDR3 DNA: TGTGCCAGCGGGGGGACAGTGAACACTGAAGCTTTCTTT. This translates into CASGGTVNTEAFF.

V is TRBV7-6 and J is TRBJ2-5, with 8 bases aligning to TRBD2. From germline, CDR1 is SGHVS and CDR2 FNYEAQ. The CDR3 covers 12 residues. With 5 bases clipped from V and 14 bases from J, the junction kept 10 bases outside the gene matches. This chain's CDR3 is CASSGLAAPSYF. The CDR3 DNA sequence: TGTGCCAGCAGCGGACTAGCCGCCCCCAGTTACTTC. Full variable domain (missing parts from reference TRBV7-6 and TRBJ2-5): GAGVSQSPRYKVTKRGQDVALRCDPISGHVSLYWYRQALGQGPEFLTYFNYEAQQDKSGLPNDRFSAERPEGSISTLTIQRTEQRDSAMYRCASSGLAAPSYFGPGTRLLVL.